One and the same sample provided the 15 T cell receptor beta chains below, sequenced in a study of identical twins. TCRdb passed the 5' RACE reads through MiXCR, listing each CDR3 protein once. The sample lists roughly 470,000 distinct CDR3 sequences, over 11% occurring once. This sample was shared with a second study, whose subject was yellow fever vaccine responses in identical twins.

The sequenced material came from CD4+ T cells sorted from blood. These receptor sequences come from a woman aged 18-29 years in good health.

This clonotype occurred a few times. The V call is TRBV4-2, the J call TRBJ2-2, with 9 bases matching TRBD2. CDR1 LGHNA and CDR2 YNFKEQ come from the germline V gene. J was trimmed by 5 bases and V by 3 bases; bases with no gene match: 7. The CDR3 is made up of 16 amino acids. The CDR3 reads CASSHLRAGGTGELFF. CDR3 nucleotides: TGTGCCAGCAGCCACCTTAGAGCGGGAGGAACCGGGGAGCTGTTTTTT.

This clonotype was detected ten times or more. The gene calls are TRBV28 and TRBJ2-5; the D gene is possibly TRBD2 (6 bases). This CDR3 is 14 amino acids long. V was shortened by 3 bases and J by 2 bases, with 10 bases between the two germline ends. Germline lookup yields CDR1 MDHEN and CDR2 SYDVKM. CDR3 in amino acids: CASSFVGGQETQYF. Here the CDR3 DNA reads TGTGCCAGCAGTTTTGTTGGGGGGCAAGAGACCCAGTACTTC.

This clonotype was picked up a small number of times. The V call is TRBV20-1, the J call TRBJ2-1, with TRBD2 identical over 10 bases. The germline V gene encodes CDR1 DFQATT and CDR2 SNEGSKA (reference sequence). V was clipped by 6 bases and J by 1 base; unmatched bases: 6. The CDR3 has 15 residues. The CDR3 nucleotides are TGCAGTGCAGCTAGCGGGGGTGAGTCCTACAATGAGCAGTTCTTC. Protein sequence: CSAASGGESYNEQFF.

In its sample, this clonotype was seen many times. This chain joins TRBV12-3 or TRBV12-4 and TRBJ2-7; the D is unclear. The CDR3 has 13 amino acids. Trimming left V 7 bases short and J 0 bases short, with 10 bases between. CDR3 sequence: CASTRPPSYEQYF. The CDR3 bases are TGTGCCAGCACCCGCCCCCCCTCCTACGAGCAGTACTTC.

This clonotype has ten or more counts. The chain combines TRBV29-1 with TRBJ2-3; 15 nucleotides agree with TRBD2. This CDR3 has 15 residues. The germline V gene has CDR1 SQVTM and CDR2 ANQGSEA. J lost 6 bases, V lost 8 bases, and 9 bases had no gene match. In DNA, the CDR3 is TGCAGCTCCCTCGGGACTAGCGGGGGGCTGGATACGCAGTATTTT. Translating it yields CSSLGTSGGLDTQYF.

The chain joins TRBV18 to TRBJ2-1; D unclear. Looked up from germline, CDR1 is KGHSH and CDR2 is LQKENI. The CDR3 has 14 amino acids. Deletions cut 0 bases from V and 0 bases from J, with 3 bases between. DNA of the CDR3: TGTGCCAGCTCACCACCCTACTCCTACAATGAGCAGTTCTTC. Protein product: CASSPPYSYNEQFF. The whole variable domain, remainder taken from reference TRBV18 and TRBJ2-1, is NAGVMQNPRHLVRRRGQEARLRCSPMKGHSHVYWYRQLPEEGLKFMVYLQKENIIDESGMPKERFSAEFPKEGPSILRIQQVVRGDSAAYFCASSPPYSYNEQFFGPGTRLTVL.

There are a few counts of this clonotype. This chain connects TRBV6-5 to TRBJ2-4; no clear D gene. V lost 0 bases, J lost 0 bases, and 18 bases lay in between. This CDR3 has 19 residues. Per the germline V gene, CDR1 is MNHEY and CDR2 is SVGAGI. The CDR3 sequence: CASSYSIGSSLIAKNIQYF. CDR3 nucleotide sequence: TGTGCCAGCAGTTACTCGATTGGTAGTTCCCTAATAGCCAAAAACATTCAGTACTTC.

The chain employs TRBV5-1 and TRBJ2-7; possible D gene TRBD2, 5 bases. With 4 bases removed from V and 2 bases from J, the gap between germline ends came to 13 bases. There are 14 residues in the CDR3. The germline gives CDR1 SGHRS, CDR2 YFSETQ. CDR3 amino acids: CASSTLDGTYEQYF. Written as DNA, the CDR3 is TGCGCCAGCAGCACCTTGGACGGGACCTACGAGCAGTACTTC.

A single count supports this clonotype. With a much larger clone just one base away, this may be a read error. The rearrangement joins TRBV10-3 to TRBJ2-7; possible D gene TRBD1, 5 bases. V was trimmed by 8 bases and J by 4 bases, leaving 21 bases between them. Per the germline V gene, CDR1 is ENHRY and CDR2 is SYGVKD. The CDR3 is 15 residues long. The CDR3 loop is CAIDKDQGDSYEQYF. DNA for the CDR3: TGTGCCATCGACAAGGACCAAGGGGATTCGTACGAGCAGTACTTC.

This clonotype appeared a few times. V and J are TRBV21-1 and TRBJ2-1; no check of the table's D call, TRBD1, against the DNA was made. TRBV21-1 is a recognized pseudogene. The CDR3 consists of 16 residues. Here the CDR3 DNA reads TGTGCCAGCACCCGGGGGCGGGACAGGGGTAACAATGAGCAGTTCTTC. This translates into CASTRGRDRGNNEQFF.

This clonotype was found a few times. The chain combines TRBV30 with TRBJ2-3; 7 bases line up with TRBD1. With V trimmed by 7 bases and J by 5 bases, 6 bases remained unmatched. CDR1 and CDR2 from the germline V gene are GTSNPN and SVGIG (reference sequence). CDR3 length: 12 amino acids. This chain's CDR3 is CALDRDGDTQYF. The CDR3 nucleotides read TGTGCCTTAGACAGGGATGGAGATACGCAGTATTTT.

Ten or more counts support this clonotype. The gene calls are TRBV10-3 and TRBJ2-1; 14 bases align to TRBD2. This CDR3 region has 14 residues. The V gene end was trimmed by 10 bases and the J gene end by 8 bases; junction bases not matched to a gene: 7. Germline V gene lookup returns CDR1 ENHRY and CDR2 SYGVKD. The CDR3 bases are TGTGCCACGGGGACTAGCGGGAGTATTGATGAGCAGTTCTTC. It codes for CATGTSGSIDEQFF.

The V and J genes are TRBV7-2 and TRBJ2-3; D ambiguous. V lost 5 bases, J lost 5 bases, and 8 bases lay in between. The CDR3 sequence is 12 residues long. The V gene's germline CDR1 is SGHTA and CDR2 FQGNSA. This CDR3 reads CASSLSVDTQYF. The CDR3, as DNA: TGTGCCAGCAGCCTATCGGTAGATACGCAGTATTTT.

This clonotype was observed many times. The J gene is TRBJ1-6, the V gene TRBV12-3 or TRBV12-4; maybe TRBD1 (6 bases). Between the trimmed V and J ends, which lost 4 bases and 5 bases, there was a span of 9 bases. The CDR3 covers 14 residues. The CDR3 DNA reads as TGTGCCAGCAGTTCAGGACAGCATAATTCACCCCTCCACTTT. It yields the protein CASSSGQHNSPLHF.

This clonotype has more than one count but fewer than ten. V gene TRBV10-3 combines with J gene TRBJ2-6; D call uncertain. V shed 10 bases and J shed 0 bases, with 10 bases lying between them. CDR1 is ENHRY, CDR2 SYGVKD, per germline. The CDR3 length is 14 residues. The DNA for the CDR3 is TGTGCCACTACTCAGCCCTCTGGGGCCAACGTCCTGACTTTC. Residues: CATTQPSGANVLTF.